A single sample is the source of the 4 T cell receptor beta chains below, sequenced in a study of blood T cell repertoires in COVID-19. Only in-frame clones appear in the TCRdb table, and some are missing; sequencing was by immunoSEQ multiplex PCR. The top ten hold about 8.3% of the sample, which has 150,000 to 200,000 clones, 75% to 90% seen once. The sequenced sample consisted of peripheral blood. The receptor set was obtained from a woman in her 70s with COVID-19, enrolled during active disease.

With respect to this clone: An end of the junction does not agree with germline; a read error may underlie this. The chain combines TRBV2 with TRBJ2-2; weak D call: TRBD2 (5 bases). Per the germline V gene, CDR1 is SNHLY and CDR2 is FYNNEI. The CDR3 is made up of 12 amino acids. The CDR3: CASGLDTGKLFF. The CDR3 DNA follows: TGTGCCAGTGGTCTCGACACCGGGAAGCTGTTTTTT.

This chain joins TRBV9 and TRBJ2-1, with TRBD1 matching over 9 bases. Germline CDR1 SGDLS, CDR2 YYNGEE. The CDR3 covers 15 residues. The V gene end was trimmed by 0 bases and the J gene end by 7 bases; junction bases not matched to a gene: 5. CDR3 region: CASSVGTGVGNEQFF. The CDR3, as DNA: TGTGCCAGCAGCGTAGGGACAGGGGTTGGAAATGAGCAGTTCTTC.

The chain uses TRBV5-5 and TRBJ1-5, with 8 bases lining up with TRBD1. This CDR3 has 15 residues. V shed 3 bases and J 4 bases; nucleotides not matched to a gene: 6. The germline V gene has CDR1 SGHKS and CDR2 YYEKEE (reference sequence). The CDR3 bases are TGTGCCAGCAGCTCAGCGGACAGGGTTAATCAGCCCCAGCATTTT. Amino acid sequence: CASSSADRVNQPQHF. The whole variable domain, filled in from reference TRBV5-5 and TRBJ1-5, reads DAGVTQSPTHLIKTRGQQVTLRCSPISGHKSVSWYQQVLGQGPQFIFQYYEKEERGRGNFPDRFSARQFPNYSSELNVNALLLGDSALYLCASSSADRVNQPQHFGDGTRLSIL.

The rearrangement uses TRBV18 and TRBJ2-1, with D possibly matching TRBD2 (6 bases). The CDR3 runs to 14 residues. The ends were cut back, 6 bases at V and 5 bases at J, with 14 bases in the middle. Germline CDR1 and CDR2: KGHSH and LQKENI. The CDR3 DNA follows: TGTGCCAGCTCGCTTGCTAGCGTTGACAATGAGCAGTTCTTC. This translates into CASSLASVDNEQFF.